Shown below are 18 T cell receptor beta chains from a single sample sequenced in a study of cytomegalovirus exposure and HLA in healthy donors. 60 Vbeta and 13 Jbeta primers were used in PCR. The repertoire was sequenced with immunoSEQ multiplex PCR; TCRdb's copy has only in-frame clones and lacks some. The table records about 120,000 clones, 77% of them present only once. The sample consisted of PBMCs. The source of these receptors is a man aged 50 to 60 in good health and CMV-seropositive.

J is TRBJ1-5 and V is TRBV7-2, with D perhaps TRBD1 (6 bases). Germline assignment: CDR1 SGHTA and CDR2 FQGNSA. The CDR3 consists of 16 residues. V was trimmed by 4 bases and J by 4 bases, leaving 17 bases between them. DNA for the CDR3: TGTGCCAGCAGCTCCCAACCCGGACAGATTAATCAGCCCCAGCATTTT. It codes for CASSSQPGQINQPQHF.

This chain's CDR3 is CASKPWDRGRDQPQHF. CDR3 sequence (DNA): TGTGCCAGTAAGCCGTGGGACAGGGGTAGGGATCAGCCCCAGCATTTT. The J gene is TRBJ1-5, the V gene TRBV19, with 10 positions matching TRBD1. The CDR3 is 16 residues long. V was pared by 7 bases and J by 5 bases, with 11 bases of the junction left unmatched. Germline CDR1 LNHDA, CDR2 SQIVND (reference sequence).

The chain uses TRBV6-6 and TRBJ2-1; maybe TRBD1 (6 bases). The germline gives CDR1 MNHNY, CDR2 SVGAGI (reference sequence). Trimming left V 2 bases short and J 3 bases short, with 14 bases between. The CDR3 is 16 residues long. CDR3 sequence reads: CASSYGAGANYNEQFF. The CDR3 nucleotides read TGTGCCAGCAGTTACGGGGCAGGGGCAAACTACAATGAGCAGTTCTTC.

V and J are TRBV4-1 and TRBJ2-5; TRBD1 agrees at 10 bases. The J call is doubtful: the DNA matches TRBJ2-7 better. The germline CDR1 and CDR2 sequences are MGHRA and YSYEKL. The CDR3 loop spans 17 amino acids. The CDR3, as DNA: TGCGCCAGCAGCCCTTACCCCGGGACAGGGGCGACCTACGAGCAGTACTTC. It specifies CASSPYPGTGATYEQYF.

The chain has TRBV30 and TRBJ2-3; 8 positions match TRBD2. V shed 0 bases, J shed 15 bases, and the junction held 14 bases outside the gene matches. CDR3 length: 14 residues. Germline V gives CDR1 GTSNPN, CDR2 SVGIG (reference sequence). The CDR3 spells CAWSVRGAHPMQYF. The CDR3 region has the DNA TGTGCCTGGAGTGTGCGGGGGGCGCATCCCATGCAATATTTT.

This chain joins TRBV18 and TRBJ1-5; 8 bases match TRBD1. Trimming at V came to 5 bases and at J to 3 bases, leaving 6 bases not matched to a gene. CDR3 length: 15 amino acids. CDR1 is KGHSH and CDR2 is LQKENI in the germline V gene. CDR3 amino acids: CASSAGTGFNQPQHF. In DNA form, the CDR3 reads TGTGCCAGCTCAGCCGGGACAGGTTTCAATCAGCCCCAGCATTTT.

This chain uses TRBV18 with TRBJ1-3; 7 positions agree with TRBD1. The CDR3 runs 16 residues. Per germline, CDR1 KGHSH and CDR2 LQKENI. V lost 5 bases to trimming and J lost 0 bases; unmatched junction nucleotides: 7. The CDR3 nucleotides are TGTGCCAGCTCAAGGGACAGCTCTCTCTCTGGAAACACCATATATTTT. This sequence encodes CASSRDSSLSGNTIYF.

The chain uses TRBV19 and TRBJ2-3; 14 nucleotides line up with TRBD2. Germline CDR1 reads LNHDA; CDR2 reads SQIVND (reference sequence). This CDR3 contains 19 residues. Losses at the gene ends were 10 bases for V and 0 bases for J; bases not matched to a gene: 15. This chain's CDR3 is CATAPDGLAGGSSTDTQYF. CDR3 nucleotides: TGTGCCACCGCCCCCGACGGACTAGCGGGGGGATCAAGCACAGATACGCAGTATTTT.

This chain links TRBV30 with TRBJ2-1; 12 bases are a match to TRBD2. The CDR3 consists of 14 residues. The germline gives CDR1 GTSNPN, CDR2 SVGIG (reference sequence). The ends lost 4 bases at V and 10 bases at J; junction bases unmatched: 8. CDR3 sequence reads: CAWTPGLAGVEQFF. The CDR3 DNA sequence: TGTGCCTGGACACCGGGACTAGCGGGTGTGGAGCAGTTCTTC.

This rearrangement joins TRBV7-9 to TRBJ2-2; D perhaps matches TRBD1 (5 bases). The germline CDR1 and CDR2 sequences are SEHNR and FQNEAQ (reference sequence). This CDR3 has 14 residues. V was pared by 5 bases and J by 1 base, with 8 bases between. The DNA of the CDR3 is TGTGCCAGCAGCCCCACAGGGAACACCGGGGAGCTGTTTTTT. Amino acids: CASSPTGNTGELFF.

A few counts support this clone. This chain connects TRBV4-3 to TRBJ2-7; 8 bases line up with TRBD1. The CDR3 sequence is 13 residues long. Germline CDR1 reads LGHNA; CDR2 reads YSLEER. V trimming: 4 bases; J trimming: 6 bases; junction bases outside the gene matches: 5. This CDR3 reads CASSLSTGGEQYF. DNA of the CDR3: TGCGCCAGCAGCCTATCAACAGGGGGCGAGCAGTACTTC.

The sample holds a few counts of this clone. The V call is TRBV6-1, the J call TRBJ2-5, with a possible D match to TRBD2 (5 bases). The germline V and J ends were trimmed by 10 bases and 0 bases, with 15 bases remaining between them. The CDR3 totals 14 residues. CDR1 is MNHNS, CDR2 SASEGT, per germline. The CDR3 is CAIRSTGNQETQYF. CDR3 in DNA: TGTGCCATAAGGTCAACGGGAAACCAAGAGACCCAGTACTTC.

About this clone itself: At one end the junction does not follow the germline gene, possibly because of a read error. The genes are TRBV6-5 and TRBJ2-7; weak D call: TRBD2 (6 bases). CDR3 length equals 14 residues. From germline, CDR1 is MNHEY and CDR2 SVGAGI. The CDR3 DNA reads TGTGCCAGCAGTACACCGGGACTTCCCTACGGGCAGTACTTC. It yields the protein CASSTPGLPYGQYF.

This chain connects TRBV9 to TRBJ2-1; 7 bases are a match to TRBD2. V was pared by 3 bases and J by 7 bases, with 13 bases of the junction left unmatched. This CDR3 region has 16 residues. Germline CDR1 is SGDLS and CDR2 is YYNGEE. The CDR3 region is CASSDGREVRWNEQFF. CDR3 in DNA: TGTGCCAGCAGCGATGGCCGGGAGGTGAGGTGGAATGAGCAGTTCTTC. Full variable domain (remainder filled in from reference TRBV9 and TRBJ2-1): DSGVTQTPKHLITATGQRVTLRCSPRSGDLSVYWYQQSLDQGLQFLIQYYNGEERAKGNILERFSAQQFPDLHSELNLSSLELGDSALYFCASSDGREVRWNEQFFGPGTRLTVL.

The chain links TRBV5-4 to TRBJ2-3; 7 bases align to TRBD2. This CDR3 region has 13 residues. Per the germline V gene, CDR1 is SGHNT and CDR2 is YYREEE (reference sequence). Trimming at V came to 4 bases and at J to 4 bases, leaving 3 bases not matched to a gene. DNA of the CDR3: TGTGCCAGCAGCCCCGGACTAGCAGATACGCAGTATTTT. It yields the protein CASSPGLADTQYF.

The chain links TRBV19 to TRBJ2-1; 7 nucleotides match TRBD2. The V and J ends lost 6 bases and 4 bases, in that order; junction bases with no gene match: 12. The V gene's germline CDR1 is LNHDA and CDR2 SQIVND (reference sequence). The CDR3 spans 16 residues. The CDR3 DNA is TGTGCCAGTAGCCATCTCGACGGGAGGCTTTACAATGAGCAGTTCTTC. It is translated as CASSHLDGRLYNEQFF.

For this clone: The junction departs from germline at one end; a sequencing error may be responsible. The genes are TRBV19 and TRBJ2-3; D is possibly TRBD2 (6 bases). The CDR3 sequence is 14 residues long. CDR1 and CDR2 from the germline V gene are LNHDA and SQIVND (reference sequence). The CDR3 sequence: CASSPPSGTDTQYF. The CDR3 region has the DNA TGCGCCAGTAGTCCGCCTAGCGGCACAGATACGCAGTATTTT.

This clone has only one observation. The gene calls are TRBV7-8 and TRBJ1-5; possibly TRBD1 for D (5 bases). This CDR3 spans 15 amino acids. In germline, CDR1 is SGHVS, CDR2 FQNEAQ. Trimming removed 2 bases at V and 2 bases at J, with 10 bases between. The chain's CDR3 is CASSLLTGGNQPQHF. As DNA, the CDR3 is TGTGCCAGCAGCTTACTCACAGGTGGCAATCAGCCCCAGCATTTT.